A selection of T cell receptor beta chains follows, all from one sample in a study of metastatic and nonmetastatic thyroid tumors. MiXCR reprocessed the PCR reads for TCRdb. The repertoire consists of roughly 64,000 clones, with about 3.8% occurring once and the leading ten covering 20% to 25%. Sequencing was carried out using blood. Receptors originate from a female donor with papillary thyroid cancer or a benign thyroid nodule (not recorded which). Some clones in this sample may be carry-over from other donors' samples. Both conserved end residues are part of each CDR3. D genes are given only for firm matches. The listing skips clone size in some rows; elsewhere it reads once, few, many or a size class.

v_gene: TRBV7-3; j_gene: TRBJ2-2; d_gene: TRBD1; abundance: few; CDR3aa: CASSLGQGTGELFF; CDR3nt: TGTGCCAGCAGCTTAGGACAGGGTACCGGGGAGCTGTTTTTT
v_gene: TRBV20-1; j_gene: TRBJ2-1; d_gene: NA; abundance: few; CDR3aa: CSAIPGVVSYNEQFF; CDR3nt: TGCAGTGCTATCCCGGGTGTAGTTTCCTACAATGAGCAGTTCTTC
v_gene: TRBV5-1; j_gene: TRBJ1-2; d_gene: NA; abundance: NA; CDR3aa: CASSLGGGTNYGYTF; CDR3nt: TGCGCCAGCAGCTTGGGTGGGGGAACGAACTATGGCTACACCTTC
v_gene: TRBV30; j_gene: TRBJ2-7; d_gene: NA; abundance: many; CDR3aa: CAWSRDRHLEQYF; CDR3nt: TGTGCCTGGAGTCGTGACAGGCACCTGGAGCAGTACTTC
v_gene: TRBV28; j_gene: TRBJ1-2; d_gene: TRBD1; abundance: few; CDR3aa: CASRLTGQGNYGYTF; CDR3nt: TGTGCCAGCAGACTGACGGGACAGGGTAACTATGGCTACACCTTC
v_gene: TRBV18; j_gene: TRBJ2-2; d_gene: NA; abundance: many; CDR3aa: CASSPGMNTGELFF; CDR3nt: TGTGCCAGCTCACCCGGGATGAACACCGGGGAGCTGTTTTTT
v_gene: TRBV2; j_gene: TRBJ2-7; d_gene: TRBD2; abundance: many; CDR3aa: CASTQTLALAGGDEQYF; CDR3nt: TGTGCCAGCACCCAAACCCTAGCACTAGCGGGAGGGGACGAGCAGTACTTC
v_gene: TRBV25-1; j_gene: TRBJ2-1; d_gene: NA; abundance: many; CDR3aa: CASIKSGNSYNEQFF; CDR3nt: TGTGCCAGCATTAAATCGGGGAACTCCTACAATGAGCAGTTCTTC
v_gene: TRBV6-1; j_gene: TRBJ1-4; d_gene: TRBD1; abundance: many; CDR3aa: CASSYQAGGREKLFF; CDR3nt: TGTGCCAGCAGTTACCAGGCAGGGGGAAGGGAAAAACTGTTTTTT
v_gene: TRBV5-1; j_gene: TRBJ2-1; d_gene: NA; abundance: few; CDR3aa: CASSLTTTANNEQFF; CDR3nt: TGCGCCAGCAGCCTTACTACGACAGCAAACAATGAGCAGTTCTTC
v_gene: TRBV7-9; j_gene: TRBJ2-7; d_gene: NA; abundance: many; CDR3aa: CASSVGGSYEQYF; CDR3nt: TGTGCCAGCAGCGTCGGCGGTTCCTACGAGCAGTACTTC
v_gene: TRBV20-1; j_gene: TRBJ2-4; d_gene: NA; abundance: few; CDR3aa: CSAGLARAKSIQYF; CDR3nt: TGCAGTGCTGGGCTAGCGAGAGCCAAAAGCATTCAGTACTTC
v_gene: TRBV19; j_gene: TRBJ1-2; d_gene: NA; abundance: few; CDR3aa: CVSSTPDRFNHGYTF; CDR3nt: TGTGTCAGTAGTACCCCAGACAGGTTTAACCATGGCTACACCTTC
v_gene: TRBV20-1; j_gene: TRBJ2-2; d_gene: TRBD2; abundance: many; CDR3aa: CSARSRDYYTGELFF; CDR3nt: TGCAGTGCCCGGTCCAGGGACTACTACACCGGGGAGCTGTTTTTT
v_gene: TRBV19; j_gene: TRBJ1-2; d_gene: TRBD1; abundance: many; CDR3aa: CASSPGQNYGYTF; CDR3nt: TGTGCCAGTAGTCCGGGACAGAACTATGGCTACACCTTC
v_gene: TRBV28; j_gene: TRBJ2-7; d_gene: TRBD2; abundance: many; CDR3aa: CASSRTGTSYEQYF; CDR3nt: TGTGCCAGCAGCCGGACGGGGACTAGCTACGAGCAGTACTTC
v_gene: TRBV7-9; j_gene: TRBJ2-1; d_gene: TRBD1; abundance: many; CDR3aa: CASSFPGQEYNEQFF; CDR3nt: TGTGCCAGCAGCTTCCCGGGACAGGAGTACAATGAGCAGTTCTTC
v_gene: TRBV4-1; j_gene: TRBJ1-2; d_gene: TRBD1; abundance: many; CDR3aa: CASSQVGTGVGYTF; CDR3nt: TGCGCCAGCAGCCAGGTCGGGACAGGGGTTGGCTACACCTTC
v_gene: TRBV5-1; j_gene: TRBJ1-6; d_gene: NA; abundance: NA; CDR3aa: CASSLEGVDSPLHF; CDR3nt: TGCGCCAGCAGCTTGGAAGGGGTGGATTCACCCCTCCACTTT
v_gene: TRBV2; j_gene: TRBJ2-7; d_gene: NA; abundance: few; CDR3aa: CASSRKLVEQYF; CDR3nt: TGTGCCAGCAGCAGGAAACTTGTCGAGCAGTACTTC
v_gene: TRBV7-8; j_gene: TRBJ2-2; d_gene: TRBD2; abundance: many; CDR3aa: CASSGGLAGKVTGELFF; CDR3nt: TGTGCCAGCAGCGGAGGACTAGCGGGAAAGGTCACCGGGGAGCTGTTTTTT
v_gene: TRBV7-2; j_gene: TRBJ2-6; d_gene: NA; abundance: many; CDR3aa: CASPPPGSAHSGANVLTF; CDR3nt: TGTGCCAGCCCCCCCCCTGGTTCGGCTCACTCTGGGGCCAACGTCCTGACTTTC
v_gene: TRBV6-1; j_gene: TRBJ1-5; d_gene: TRBD1; abundance: many; CDR3aa: CASIIQGPSNQPQHF; CDR3nt: TGTGCCAGCATCATACAGGGGCCTAGCAATCAGCCCCAGCATTTT
v_gene: TRBV27; j_gene: TRBJ2-2; d_gene: NA; abundance: NA; CDR3aa: CASSSIGELFF; CDR3nt: TGTGCCAGCAGTTCAATAGGGGAGCTGTTTTTT
v_gene: TRBV20-1; j_gene: TRBJ2-5; d_gene: NA; abundance: many; CDR3aa: CSAREWETQYF; CDR3nt: TGCAGTGCTAGGGAGTGGGAGACCCAGTACTTC
v_gene: TRBV2; j_gene: TRBJ1-5; d_gene: NA; abundance: many; CDR3aa: CASRGRGQPQHF; CDR3nt: TGTGCCAGCAGAGGGAGAGGTCAGCCCCAGCATTTT
v_gene: TRBV6-1; j_gene: TRBJ1-6; d_gene: TRBD1; abundance: many; CDR3aa: CASSSRQGRDSPLHF; CDR3nt: TGTGCCAGCAGTTCTCGACAGGGCAGGGATTCACCCCTCCACTTT
v_gene: TRBV19; j_gene: TRBJ1-2; d_gene: NA; abundance: few; CDR3aa: CASRTQCGDYCYTF; CDR3nt: TGTGCCAGTCGCACACAGTGTGGCGACTATTGCTACACCTTC
v_gene: TRBV19; j_gene: TRBJ1-4; d_gene: NA; abundance: many; CDR3aa: CASTRETGTNEKLFF; CDR3nt: TGTGCCAGTACGAGGGAGACTGGGACTAATGAAAAACTGTTTTTT
v_gene: TRBV15; j_gene: TRBJ2-1; d_gene: TRBD1; abundance: many; CDR3aa: CATSRDGTDYNEQFF; CDR3nt: TGTGCCACCAGCAGAGATGGGACAGACTACAATGAGCAGTTCTTC
v_gene: TRBV7-9; j_gene: TRBJ2-5; d_gene: NA; abundance: NA; CDR3aa: CASSFGEVQETQYF; CDR3nt: TGTGCCAGCAGCTTCGGGGAGGTCCAAGAGACCCAGTACTTC